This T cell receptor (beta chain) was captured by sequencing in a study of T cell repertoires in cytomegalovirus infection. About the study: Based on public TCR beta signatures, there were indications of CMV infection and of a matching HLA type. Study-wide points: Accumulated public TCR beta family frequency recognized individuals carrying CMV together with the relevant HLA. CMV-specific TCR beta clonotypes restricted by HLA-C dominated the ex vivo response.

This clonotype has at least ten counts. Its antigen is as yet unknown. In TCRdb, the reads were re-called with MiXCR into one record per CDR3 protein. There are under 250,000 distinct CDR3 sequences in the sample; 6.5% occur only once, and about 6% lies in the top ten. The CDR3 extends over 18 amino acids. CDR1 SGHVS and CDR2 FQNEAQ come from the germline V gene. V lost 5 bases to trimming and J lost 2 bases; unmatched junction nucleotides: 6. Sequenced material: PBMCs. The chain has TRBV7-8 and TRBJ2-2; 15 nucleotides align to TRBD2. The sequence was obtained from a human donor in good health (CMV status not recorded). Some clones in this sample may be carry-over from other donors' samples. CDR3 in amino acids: CASSRRTSGGANTGELFF. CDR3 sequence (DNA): TGTGCCAGCAGCCGCAGGACTAGCGGGGGGGCAAACACCGGGGAGCTGTTTTTT.